Detailed here is one TCR beta chain. Its target is unknown. One base away lies a much larger clone, so this may be a sequencing read error. The library came from three nested PCR rounds adapted from ARM-PCR protocols. TCRdb used MiXCR to reprocess the multiplex PCR reads, holding one entry per CDR3 protein. The sample yields 100,000 to 120,000 distinct CDR3 sequences, roughly 84% seen once. This sample's RNA came from whole unsorted tissue. Chemotherapy-naive patients with new lung cancer underwent thoracic surgery in China, August–November 2014. Germline assignment: CDR1 SEHNR and CDR2 FQNEAQ (reference sequence). Trimming at V came to 3 bases and at J to 4 bases, leaving 7 bases not matched to a gene. CDR3 length equals 15 residues. The data are from a study of tumor and adjacent non-tumor tissue in lung cancer. Whole-study results and caveats: TCR diversity was significantly greater in tumor than normal lung tissue.

Sequencing used lung tumor tissue. The TCR sequence derives from a man aged 70 or older with non-small cell lung cancer. The J gene is TRBJ1-2, the V gene TRBV7-9; 8 nucleotides match TRBD1. Written as DNA, the CDR3 is TGTGCCAGCAGCTTTATGCCAGGGGGCATCTATGGCTACACCTTC. It yields the protein CASSFMPGGIYGYTF.